At least ten counts were recorded for the clone carrying this T cell receptor beta chain. This entry belongs to a study of neurological immune-mediated disorders. The germline V gene has CDR1 LGHDT and CDR2 YNNKEL (reference sequence). Trimming took off 1 base at V and 5 bases at J, with 14 bases between the two ends. CDR3 size: 15 residues. TCRdb independently ran MiXCR on the 5' RACE reads; one entry per CDR3 protein. The data show about 84,000 distinct CDR3 sequences, about 4% seen once. Time point reported: longitudinal time-point 3. The clonotype originates from a woman aged 55 to 70 with multiple sclerosis. The sequencing sample was made of PBMCs. The V gene is TRBV3-1, the J gene TRBJ1-1; possible D gene TRBD1, 5 bases. CDR3 residues: CASSQARGVRTEAFF. Here the CDR3 DNA reads TGTGCCAGCAGCCAAGCGCGGGGGGTGAGGACTGAAGCTTTCTTT.